This is a list of T cell receptor beta chains from one sample in a study of T cells in Graves' hyperthyroidism and ophthalmopathy. TCRdb re-analysed the multiplex PCR reads in MiXCR, keeping a single row per CDR3 protein. The table lists almost 500,000 distinct CDR3 sequences, around a fifth of them singletons. The material sequenced was blood. Receptor source: an older woman with Graves' ophthalmopathy. The CDR3 runs from the conserved cysteine through the conserved F or W. The D gene is left open where the match is weak. Where a row states a size, it is once, few, many or the class of an expanded clone; other rows omit it.

clone_size d_call j_call v_call cdr3_nt cdr3_aa
- - TRBJ1-1 TRBV20-1 TGCAGTGCTAAACGTCTGAGGAACACTGAAGCTTTCTTT CSAKRLRNTEAFF
few TRBD1 TRBJ2-2 TRBV20-1 TGCAGTGCTAGAGGCCGGGGACAGGGGGCCGGGGAGCTGTTTTTT CSARGRGQGAGELFF
- - TRBJ2-3 TRBV7-9 TGTGCCAGCAGCAGACGAACCTCAGGATATAGAACAGCAGATACGCAGTATTTT CASSRRTSGYRTADTQYF
- TRBD1 TRBJ2-1 TRBV19 TGTGCCAGTAGTCGGGGACAGGGGAACAATGAGCAGTTCTTC CASSRGQGNNEQFF
few - TRBJ1-2 TRBV6-2/TRBV6-3 TGTGCCAGCAGTGTTCATACAGGGTATGGCTACACCTTC CASSVHTGYGYTF
- - TRBJ1-1 TRBV19 TGTGCCAGTCCAAGTAGGGCAGGACCCAACACTGAAGCTTTCTTT CASPSRAGPNTEAFF
many TRBD2 TRBJ2-5 TRBV7-8 TGTGCCAGCAGCCTAAGCGGGATGGAGACCCAGTACTTC CASSLSGMETQYF
few - TRBJ2-1 TRBV5-1 TGCGCCAGCAGCCCTAAAGGAGGGGTGTACAATGAGCAGTTCTTC CASSPKGGVYNEQFF
few TRBD2 TRBJ2-7 TRBV30 TGTGCCTGGGGGAACCAGCTACTAGCGACCTACGAGCAGTACTTC CAWGNQLLATYEQYF
few - TRBJ2-7 TRBV19 TGTGCCAGTAGTAAATACAGGGAGCGCTCCTACGAGCAGTACTTC CASSKYRERSYEQYF
- TRBD1 TRBJ2-7 TRBV10-3 TGTGCCATCATGAGGGGGCGAGATAGGCAGCAGTACTTC CAIMRGRDRQQYF
- - TRBJ2-7 TRBV2 TGTGCCAGCAGTGCGCAGGGGAGCAATTACGAGCAGTACTTC CASSAQGSNYEQYF
- - TRBJ1-1 TRBV4-2 TGTGCCAGCAGCCAAGTTGGGAGACTGAACACTGAAGCTTTCTTT CASSQVGRLNTEAFF
- - TRBJ1-2 TRBV7-9 TGTGCCAGCAGCTTAGCAGGGGGACTTAACTATGGCTACACCTTC CASSLAGGLNYGYTF
many - TRBJ2-1 TRBV28 TGTGCCAGCAGTTTGAAGGCTCACAATGAGCAGTTCTTC CASSLKAHNEQFF
few - TRBJ1-2 TRBV7-3 TGCGCCAGCAGCCAAGATTCAGGGATTGGGGGCTACACCTTC CASSQDSGIGGYTF
many TRBD2 TRBJ2-3 TRBV6-2/TRBV6-3 TGTGCCAGCAGTCACCCACCGACTAGCGGGAGGGACCCAGATACGCAGTATTTT CASSHPPTSGRDPDTQYF
few TRBD1 TRBJ2-7 TRBV6-1 TGTGCCAGCAAACTAACCGGGACAGGGGCCTATTACGAGCAGTACTTC CASKLTGTGAYYEQYF
- TRBD2 TRBJ2-7 TRBV7-2 TGTGCCAGCAGCTTAGTAGGCGGGAGGGACGAGCAGTACTTC CASSLVGGRDEQYF
- TRBD1 TRBJ1-5 TRBV28 TGTGCCAGCAGTCCCGCCTTGGGACAGGCCGGAAATCAGCCCCAGCATTTT CASSPALGQAGNQPQHF
few - TRBJ1-2 TRBV30 TGTGCCTGGAGTGTACCAAGGCTGGGGGCGCACTATGGCTACACCTTC CAWSVPRLGAHYGYTF
many - TRBJ2-3 TRBV20-1 TGCAGTGCTAGAGATGGCGGATCGAGCACAGATACGCAGTATTTT CSARDGGSSTDTQYF
- - TRBJ2-1 TRBV24-1 TGTGCCACCAGTGATTGGGGCGCTGAGCAGTTCTTC CATSDWGAEQFF
- - TRBJ2-7 TRBV6-1 TGTGCCAGCGCGGGACAGCTAACCTACGAGCAGTACTTC CASAGQLTYEQYF
- - TRBJ2-5 TRBV30 TGTGCCTGGAGTGCCCGGGACCCCCGGGAGACCCAGTACTTC CAWSARDPRETQYF
few - TRBJ2-3 TRBV12-3/TRBV12-4 TGTGCCAGCAGTTTAGTGAAGGATACGCAGTATTTT CASSLVKDTQYF
- - TRBJ2-7 TRBV20-1 TGCAGTGCTATCCTCAGGGACCGAACCCCCTACGAGCAGTACTTC CSAILRDRTPYEQYF
- - TRBJ1-1 TRBV7-8 TGTGCCAGCAGCCCGAGCCCGTGGGCTGAAGCTTTCTTT CASSPSPWAEAFF
many - TRBJ1-1 TRBV12-3/TRBV12-4 TGTGCCAGTTTGGGTCTCACTGAAGCTTTCTTT CASLGLTEAFF
- - TRBJ2-6 TRBV12-3/TRBV12-4 TGTGCCAGCAGAACCGTGGGGGGGGCCAACGTCCTGACTTTC CASRTVGGANVLTF
few TRBD1 TRBJ1-4 TRBV6-1 TGTGCCAGCCAGGGGGCCACTAATGAAAAACTGTTTTTT CASQGATNEKLFF
many - TRBJ2-1 TRBV9 TGTGCCAGCAGCGTAACCGTCCGAGCGGAGACCTACAATGAGCAGTTCTTC CASSVTVRAETYNEQFF
- - TRBJ1-1 TRBV7-8 TGTGCCAGTACGGCCTTGGGACACGGAATTGAAGCTTTCTTT CASTALGHGIEAFF
- TRBD2 TRBJ2-7 TRBV5-1 TGCGCCAGCTCGGAAACGGGAGGAGGAGAGCAGTACTTC CASSETGGGEQYF
- TRBD1 TRBJ1-2 TRBV6-1 TGTGCCAGCAGGTCTGACAGGGTTGCGGGCTACACCTTC CASRSDRVAGYTF
- - TRBJ2-1 TRBV15 TGTGCCACCAGCAGTGAATTCCTCTCCTACAATGAGCAGTTCTTC CATSSEFLSYNEQFF
- - TRBJ2-1 TRBV20-1 TGCAGTGCTAGAGTTGGGGTCCTATACAATGAGCAGTTCTTC CSARVGVLYNEQFF
- - TRBJ2-1 TRBV27 TGTGCCAGCAGTGCTCAATCAGTCTCCTACAATGAGCAGTTCTTC CASSAQSVSYNEQFF
- - TRBJ2-7 TRBV20-1 TGCAGTGCCGGACTGCGTTACGAGCAGTACTTC CSAGLRYEQYF
- - TRBJ1-5 TRBV6-5 TGTGCCAGCAGTTACGATTCCCTTAGCAATCAGCCCCAGCATTTT CASSYDSLSNQPQHF
- - TRBJ2-1 TRBV19 TGTGCCAGTATGGAGACCCGGCCCGGGTCGAATGAGCAGTTCTTC CASMETRPGSNEQFF
- - TRBJ2-1 TRBV19 TGTGCCAGTACCCATTTGGGTCTCGACAATGAGCAGTTCTTC CASTHLGLDNEQFF
- - TRBJ1-3 TRBV3-1 TGTGCCAGCACCCTCTCTCGGGGGAACTCTGGAAACACCATATATTTT CASTLSRGNSGNTIYF
- TRBD1 TRBJ1-2 TRBV6-2/TRBV6-3 TGTGCCAGCAGTTACTCCCTTCGGGACAGAGCCCTCTATGGCTACACCTTC CASSYSLRDRALYGYTF
- TRBD2 TRBJ2-3 TRBV6-2/TRBV6-3 TGTGCCAGCAGCCTGGGACTAGCGGGAGGGTCTTACACAGATACGCAGTATTTT CASSLGLAGGSYTDTQYF
many TRBD2 TRBJ2-7 TRBV6-2/TRBV6-3 TGTGCCAGCAGGACTAGCGCTACCTACGAGCAGTACTTC CASRTSATYEQYF
- - TRBJ2-2 TRBV27 TGTGCCAGCAGTTGGGCGGGGCCGAACACCGGGGAGCTGTTTTTT CASSWAGPNTGELFF
few TRBD2 TRBJ2-3 TRBV6-2/TRBV6-3 TGTGCCAGCAGTCGAACGATAGCGGGAAGCACAGATACGCAGTATTTT CASSRTIAGSTDTQYF
many - TRBJ2-7 TRBV2 TGTGCCAGCAAGGAGGGCTCCTACGAGCAGTACTTC CASKEGSYEQYF
- - TRBJ1-1 TRBV5-4 TGTGCCAGCAGAAAACCAGGGGACACTGAAGCTTTCTTT CASRKPGDTEAFF
few - TRBJ2-3 TRBV18 TGTGCCAGCTCATCGTTGGACACCACAGATACGCAGTATTTT CASSSLDTTDTQYF
- - TRBJ1-5 TRBV7-2 TGTGCCAGCAGGACAGGCTGGGGGCCCCAGCATTTT CASRTGWGPQHF
- - TRBJ1-2 TRBV4-2 TGTGCCAGCAGCCAACTTGGGGGGCCAGTCTATGGCTACACCTTC CASSQLGGPVYGYTF
many TRBD2 TRBJ2-1 TRBV11-2 TGTGCCAGCAGCTTAGGGGGAGGGGCGGGCTCCTACAATGAGCAGTTCTTC CASSLGGGAGSYNEQFF
many TRBD2 TRBJ2-3 TRBV2 TGTGCCAGCGGACTAGTTTCAGATACGCAGTATTTT CASGLVSDTQYF
few - TRBJ1-5 TRBV6-1 TGTGCCAGCGCCGGGGGTAGCAATCAGCCCCAGCATTTT CASAGGSNQPQHF
few - TRBJ2-6 TRBV29-1 TGCAGCGTTGAAGCAGGTAAAGGTGGGGCCAACGTCCTGACTTTC CSVEAGKGGANVLTF